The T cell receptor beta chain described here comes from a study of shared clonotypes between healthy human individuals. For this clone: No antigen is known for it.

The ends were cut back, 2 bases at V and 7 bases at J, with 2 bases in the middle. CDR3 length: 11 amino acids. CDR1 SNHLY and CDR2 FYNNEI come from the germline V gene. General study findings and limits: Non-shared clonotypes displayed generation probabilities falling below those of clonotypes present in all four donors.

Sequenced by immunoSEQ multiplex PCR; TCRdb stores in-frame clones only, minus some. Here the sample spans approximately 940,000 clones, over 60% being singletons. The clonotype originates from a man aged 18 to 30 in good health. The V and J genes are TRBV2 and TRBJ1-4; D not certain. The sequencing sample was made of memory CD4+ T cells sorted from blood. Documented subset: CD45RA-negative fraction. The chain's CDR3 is CASSEREKLFF. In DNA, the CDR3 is TGTGCCAGCAGTGAACGTGAAAAACTGTTTTTT.